One and the same sample provided the 20 T cell receptor beta chains below, sequenced in a study of cytomegalovirus exposure and HLA in healthy donors (dated by TCRdb to 2016 to 2017). The library came from the immunoSEQ multiplex PCR assay. Imported from immuneACCESS, the table was reduced by TCRdb to in-frame sequences with V and J called. These copies leave out some clones; in studies compared against another copy, an unresolved V gene accounts for under half, and the cause of the remainder is not known. The sample table shows more than 130,000 clones, and just over 85% are seen once. The ten top clones hold 6.5% to 8.5% of the sample. The sequencing input was PBMCs. The receptors stem from a woman younger than 30 in good health and CMV-seropositive.

V gene TRBV28 combines with J gene TRBJ1-2; the D gene is possibly TRBD1 (6 bases). The ends were cut back, 5 bases at V and 3 bases at J, with 16 bases in the middle. Germline values: CDR1 MDHEN, CDR2 SYDVKM. This CDR3 has 15 amino acids. The CDR3 coding sequence is TGTGCCAGCAGTCCCACAGGGTCCCCCTACTATGGCTACACCTTC. Translation gives CASSPTGSPYYGYTF.

The rearrangement uses TRBV29-1 and TRBJ2-7; TRBD1 is a possible D gene (5 bases). CDR3 length: 15 residues. CDR1 and CDR2 from the germline V gene are SQVTM and ANQGSEA. Trimming cost V 4 bases and J 0 bases, with 16 bases left between them. The CDR3 region has the DNA TGCAGCGTTGTCCCATGGGAAGACAGCTCCTACGAGCAGTACTTC. Amino acid sequence: CSVVPWEDSSYEQYF.

This clone came up once. The chain carries TRBV27 and TRBJ2-5; D ambiguous. The V and J ends lost 2 bases and 5 bases respectively, with 9 bases between them. The CDR3 is 13 residues long. The germline V gene has CDR1 MNHEY and CDR2 SMNVEV (reference sequence). CDR3 loop: CASSLDPRETQYF. CDR3 nucleotide sequence: TGTGCCAGCAGTTTAGATCCGCGGGAGACCCAGTACTTC.

V and J are TRBV28 and TRBJ2-7; D may be TRBD1 (5 bases). Trimming left V 5 bases short and J 12 bases short, with 17 bases between. The CDR3 loop spans 12 amino acids. CDR1 and CDR2 (germline): MDHEN, SYDVKM. CDR3 amino acids: CASSLRTFGPYF. The CDR3 bases are TGTGCCAGCAGTCTCCGGACATTCGGTCCGTACTTC.

The V gene is TRBV29-1, the J gene TRBJ1-5, with 9 positions matching TRBD1. V trimming: 5 bases; J trimming: 0 bases; junction bases outside the gene matches: 5. The CDR3 totals 15 residues. Looked up from germline, CDR1 is SQVTM and CDR2 is ANQGSEA. CDR3 sequence: CSVTTGGGSNQPQHF. CDR3 in DNA: TGCAGCGTTACTACAGGGGGCGGTAGCAATCAGCCCCAGCATTTT.

The chain links TRBV18 to TRBJ2-1; 7 bases match TRBD1. Trimming at V came to 2 bases and at J to 7 bases, leaving 2 bases not matched to a gene. The germline gives CDR1 KGHSH, CDR2 LQKENI. The CDR3 spans 13 residues. As DNA, the CDR3 is TGTGCCAGCTCACCAAGACAGGGAAATGAGCAGTTCTTC. Translated: CASSPRQGNEQFF.

The V and J genes are TRBV28 and TRBJ1-1; D may be TRBD1 (5 bases). The germline V and J ends were trimmed by 8 bases and 3 bases, with 10 bases remaining between them. The CDR3 length is 12 residues. Looked up from germline, CDR1 is MDHEN and CDR2 is SYDVKM. The CDR3: CASQGPHTEAFF. CDR3 nucleotides: TGTGCCAGCCAGGGTCCCCACACTGAAGCTTTCTTT.

This clone was seen just once. This chain joins TRBV4-1 and TRBJ1-2; 8 bases are shared with TRBD1. Per the germline V gene, CDR1 is MGHRA and CDR2 is YSYEKL. V gave up 1 base and J gave up 4 bases; unmatched junction bases: 5. CDR3 length equals 15 residues. CDR3 coding DNA: TGCGCCAGCAGCCAAGGTCTTGACAGGGGCTATGGCTACACCTTC. Amino acids: CASSQGLDRGYGYTF.

This chain uses TRBV2 with TRBJ1-1; tentatively, D is TRBD1 (5 bases). Between the trimmed V and J ends, which lost 4 bases and 11 bases, there was a span of 17 bases. The CDR3 spans 13 residues. CDR1 and CDR2 (germline): SNHLY, FYNNEI. The CDR3 region has the DNA TGTGCCAGCAGTGTCCGGGCCCAGGGATGGGCTTTCTTT. Translating it yields CASSVRAQGWAFF.

J is TRBJ2-5 and V is TRBV9; the match to TRBD2 covers 9 bases. The V segment lost 3 bases and the J segment 5 bases; nucleotides outside the gene matches: 8. The CDR3 covers 15 residues. From germline, CDR1 is SGDLS and CDR2 YYNGEE. In DNA form, the CDR3 reads TGTGCCAGCAGCGGGGGTAGCGGGGGAGGGGAGACCCAGTACTTC. Its protein product is CASSGGSGGGETQYF.

The chain links TRBV7-2 to TRBJ2-7, with 9 bases matching TRBD2. The junction had 4 bases not matched to a gene; V was cut back by 1 base and J by 3 bases. The germline CDR1 and CDR2 sequences are SGHTA and FQGNSA. The CDR3 totals 15 residues. The CDR3 protein is CASSLVASGDYEQYF. DNA for the CDR3: TGTGCCAGCAGCTTAGTCGCTAGCGGGGACTACGAGCAGTACTTC.

This chain uses TRBV5-3 with TRBJ1-2; TRBD1 matches at 7 bases. TRBV5-3 is noted as an ORF with a role that remains uncertain. J lost 0 bases, V lost 10 bases, and 9 bases had no gene match. The CDR3 loop spans 14 amino acids. In DNA, the CDR3 is TGTGCCCCTGGGGGTAGGGGGCCTAACTATGGCTACACCTTC. Its protein is CAPGGRGPNYGYTF.

CDR3 in DNA: TGTGCCAGCAGTTTGACAGGGATACCTGGAAACACCATATATTTT. The encoded protein is CASSLTGIPGNTIYF. The V gene is TRBV6-1, the J gene TRBJ1-3; 7 nucleotides line up with TRBD1. CDR1 is MNHNS, CDR2 SASEGT, per germline. With V trimmed by 5 bases and J by 2 bases, 6 bases remained unmatched. The CDR3 is made up of 15 amino acids.

The rearrangement uses TRBV11-3 and TRBJ2-1; possible D gene TRBD2, 6 bases. CDR1 and CDR2 from the germline V gene are SGHNT and YENEEA. The CDR3 has 14 residues. Deletions cut 3 bases from V and 4 bases from J, with 10 bases between. CDR3 sequence (DNA): TGTGCCAGCAGCTTGGGCGGGGTATACAATGAGCAGTTCTTC. Amino acids: CASSLGGVYNEQFF. Filled out from reference TRBV11-3 and TRBJ2-1, the complete variable domain reads EAGVVQSPRYKIIEKKQPVAFWCNPISGHNTLYWYLQNLGQGPELLIRYENEEAVDDSQLPKDRFSAERLKGVDSTLKIQPAELGDSAVYLCASSLGGVYNEQFFGPGTRLTVL.

The chain has TRBV5-1 and TRBJ2-5; D call uncertain. V gave up 0 bases and J gave up 3 bases, with 9 bases separating them. The CDR3 is 14 amino acids. Germline CDR1 and CDR2: SGHRS and YFSETQ. CDR3 DNA sequence: TGCGCCAGCAGCTTGGTTGGCCGCAAAGAGACCCAGTACTTC. As protein: CASSLVGRKETQYF.

The genes are TRBV18 and TRBJ2-7, with 9 bases fitting TRBD1. Unmatched junction bases numbered 3, after V lost 3 bases and J lost 3 bases. Germline CDR1 is KGHSH and CDR2 is LQKENI. The CDR3 extends over 14 amino acids. The CDR3 reads CASSPGTGFYEQYF. As DNA, the CDR3 is TGTGCCAGCTCACCCGGGACAGGGTTCTACGAGCAGTACTTC.

In this sample, this clone turned up once. CDR3 amino acids: CASSPTGGSYGYTF. The CDR3 DNA follows: TGTGCCAGCAGTCCGACAGGGGGCAGCTATGGCTACACCTTC. The genes are TRBV28 and TRBJ1-2; 10 bases are shared with TRBD1. Germline trimming cut 5 bases from V and 4 bases from J; bases unmatched to any gene: 4. CDR1 is MDHEN and CDR2 is SYDVKM in the germline V gene. The CDR3 is 14 residues long.

The V call is TRBV19, the J call TRBJ2-2; D not certain. V lost 4 bases and J lost 5, with 8 bases in between. CDR1 and CDR2 (germline): LNHDA, SQIVND (reference sequence). CDR3 length equals 13 residues. The CDR3 region is CASSSSRTGELFF. The CDR3 nucleotides read TGTGCCAGTAGTAGCTCTCGGACCGGGGAGCTGTTTTTT.

The V call is TRBV6-1, the J call TRBJ1-2; weak D call: TRBD1 (5 bases). Trimming removed 6 bases at V and 8 bases at J, with 16 bases between. The germline gives CDR1 MNHNS, CDR2 SASEGT. CDR3 length equals 13 residues. The CDR3 region is CASSVFGGLGYTF. In nucleotides, the CDR3 is TGTGCCAGCAGCGTTTTCGGGGGTCTAGGCTACACCTTC.

The genes are TRBV7-2 and TRBJ2-3; D is unclear. Trimming removed 1 base from V and 2 bases from J, with 13 bases in between. The CDR3 loop spans 16 amino acids. Looked up from germline, CDR1 is SGHTA and CDR2 is FQGNSA. The CDR3, as DNA: TGTGCCAGCAGCTTAGGGCCAGCAACTACCACAGATACGCAGTATTTT. This gives the protein CASSLGPATTTDTQYF.